This T cell receptor beta chain was sequenced in a study of blood T cell repertoires in COVID-19. TCRdb's copy holds only in-frame clones and misses some; the assay was immunoSEQ multiplex PCR. The sample shows 350,000 or so clones, over 75% of them seen only once. There are 15 residues in the CDR3. Germline-derived CDR1 and CDR2 are SGHTA and FQGNSA. V lost 4 bases, J lost 3 bases, and 15 bases lay in between. The sample holds one count of this clone. The source of this sequence is a woman under 40 with COVID-19, enrolled during active disease. Sequences were obtained from peripheral blood. The rearrangement uses TRBV7-2 and TRBJ1-1, with TRBD1 as a possible D gene (5 bases). Here the CDR3 DNA reads TGTGCCAGCAGCTCGGGGGGAGGGTATTACACTGAAGCTTTCTTT. Translating it yields CASSSGGGYYTEAFF.